This T cell receptor beta chain was sequenced for a study of blood T cell repertoires in COVID-19. Study overall: Whether acute or convalescent, the COVID-19 samples came from the United States, Italy and Spain.

This CDR3 spans 14 amino acids. Germline V gene data show CDR1 as MRHNA and CDR2 as SNTAGT. Trimming removed 4 bases from V and 0 bases from J, with 10 bases in between. Original analysis: Scientists estimated how many nucleated cells there were by amplifying reference gene primers. Clones were read by immunoSEQ multiplex PCR, and TCRdb kept only the in-frame ones, dropping some. V and J calls and clone size are those listed in that table; D and trimming were worked out from the DNA. The sample yields about 170,000 clones, about 90% seen once. Sequenced: peripheral blood. This TCR came from a woman aged 60 to 75 with COVID-19, enrolled during active disease. The chain has TRBV6-4 and TRBJ2-7; the D gene is possibly TRBD2 (6 bases). The CDR3 bases are TGTGCCAGCAGTGTCTCAGCGGGCTCCTACGAGCAGTACTTC. This gives the protein CASSVSAGSYEQYF.